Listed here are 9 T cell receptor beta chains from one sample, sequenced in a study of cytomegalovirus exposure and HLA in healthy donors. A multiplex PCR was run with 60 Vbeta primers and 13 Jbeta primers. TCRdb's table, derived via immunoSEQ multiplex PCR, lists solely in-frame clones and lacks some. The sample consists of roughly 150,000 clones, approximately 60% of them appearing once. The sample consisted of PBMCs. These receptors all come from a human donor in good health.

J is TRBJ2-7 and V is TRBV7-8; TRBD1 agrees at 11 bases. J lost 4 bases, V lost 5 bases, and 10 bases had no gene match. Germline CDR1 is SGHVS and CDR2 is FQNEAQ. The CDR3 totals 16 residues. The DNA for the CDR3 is TGTGCCAGCAGCAACCCGGGACAGGGGGGCGGATACGAGCAGTACTTC. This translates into CASSNPGQGGGYEQYF.

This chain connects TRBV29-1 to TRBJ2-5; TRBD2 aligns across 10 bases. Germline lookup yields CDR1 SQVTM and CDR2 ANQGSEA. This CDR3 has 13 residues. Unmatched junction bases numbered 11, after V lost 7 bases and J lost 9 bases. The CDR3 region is CSGTSGIAGAQYF. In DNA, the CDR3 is TGCAGCGGGACTAGCGGTATAGCTGGGGCCCAGTACTTC.

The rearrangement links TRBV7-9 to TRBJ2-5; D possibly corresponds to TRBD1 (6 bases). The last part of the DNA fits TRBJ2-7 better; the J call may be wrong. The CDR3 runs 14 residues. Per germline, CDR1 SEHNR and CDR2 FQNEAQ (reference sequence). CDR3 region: CASSPGHNPYEQYF. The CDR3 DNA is TGTGCCAGCAGCCCGGGACATAACCCCTACGAGCAGTACTTC.

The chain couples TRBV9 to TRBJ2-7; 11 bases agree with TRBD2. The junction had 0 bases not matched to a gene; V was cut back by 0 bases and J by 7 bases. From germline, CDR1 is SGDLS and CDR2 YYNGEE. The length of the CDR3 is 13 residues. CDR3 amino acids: CASSVGLAGEQYF. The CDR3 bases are TGTGCCAGCAGCGTAGGACTAGCGGGAGAGCAGTACTTC.

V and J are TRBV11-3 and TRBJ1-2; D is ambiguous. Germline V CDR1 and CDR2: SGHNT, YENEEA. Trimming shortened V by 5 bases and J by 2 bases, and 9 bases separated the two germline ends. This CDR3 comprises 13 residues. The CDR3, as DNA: TGTGCCAGCAGCGATGGAGAAAACTATGGCTACACCTTC. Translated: CASSDGENYGYTF.

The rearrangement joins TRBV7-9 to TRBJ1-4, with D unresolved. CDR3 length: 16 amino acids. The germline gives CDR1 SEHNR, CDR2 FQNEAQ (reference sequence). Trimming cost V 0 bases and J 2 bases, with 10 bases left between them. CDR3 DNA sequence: TGTGCCAGCAGCTTAGCGGGCGGCGGGACTAATGAAAAACTGTTTTTT. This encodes CASSLAGGGTNEKLFF.

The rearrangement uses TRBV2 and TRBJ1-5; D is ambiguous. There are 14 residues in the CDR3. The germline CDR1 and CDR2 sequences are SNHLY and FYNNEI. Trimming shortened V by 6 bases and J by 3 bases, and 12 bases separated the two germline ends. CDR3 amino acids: CASRNDKYNQPQHF. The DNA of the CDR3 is TGTGCCAGCAGAAACGACAAATACAATCAGCCCCAGCATTTT.

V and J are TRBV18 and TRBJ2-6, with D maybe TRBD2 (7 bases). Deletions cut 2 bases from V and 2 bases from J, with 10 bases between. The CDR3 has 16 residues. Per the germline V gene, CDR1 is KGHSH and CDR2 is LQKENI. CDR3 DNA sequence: TGTGCCAGCTCACCAAAGGGGGGGCCTGGGGCCAACGTCCTGACTTTC. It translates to CASSPKGGPGANVLTF.

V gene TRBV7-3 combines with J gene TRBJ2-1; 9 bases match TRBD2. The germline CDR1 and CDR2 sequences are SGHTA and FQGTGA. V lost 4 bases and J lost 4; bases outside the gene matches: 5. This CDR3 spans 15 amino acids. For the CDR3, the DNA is TGTGCCAGCAGCTCAATAGCGGGAGATTACAATGAGCAGTTCTTC. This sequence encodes CASSSIAGDYNEQFF.